This T cell receptor beta chain was captured in a study of blood T cell repertoires in COVID-19. Study-level background: Spain, Italy and the United States supplied samples that represented acute and convalescent COVID-19. PBMCs, B-cell-depleted T cells, or T cells provided the cDNA or gDNA that made up the material.

Original data processing: Estimation of nucleated cell counts was performed using reference gene primer amplification. Clones were sequenced by immunoSEQ multiplex PCR, and TCRdb holds only the in-frame ones, with some missing. The V and J calls and clone size come from that table; D and trimming were worked out from the DNA. The data hold around 73,000 clones, with under 90% observed a single time. CDR3 length equals 13 residues. Germline V gene lookup returns CDR1 SGDLS and CDR2 YYNGEE. The V segment lost 4 bases and the J segment 10 bases; nucleotides outside the gene matches: 6. Specimen: peripheral blood. The chain is built from TRBV9 and TRBJ1-2; 11 bases align to TRBD1. This clonotype was obtained from a woman aged 55-70 years with acute or convalescent COVID-19. In DNA form, the CDR3 reads TGTGCCAGCAGCCTGGGACAGGGGGACGACTACACCTTC. Encoded protein: CASSLGQGDDYTF.